Listed below are T cell receptor beta chains from one sample, sequenced in a study of shared T cell receptors in the human thymus. TCRdb keeps only in-frame clones here, not all; method: immunoSEQ multiplex PCR. The sample lists approximately 400,000 clones, around 93% occurring once. The specimen was thymocytes. The receptors stem from a human donor. The CDR3 runs from the conserved cysteine through the conserved F or W. A D gene is named only where the DNA matches it firmly. Expanded clones are given a class, and other clones once, few, many or no size at all.

>TRBJ1-5|.|.|TRBV28
CASSRPGPRSNQPQHF
TGTGCCAGCAGTCGACCGGGGCCGAGGAGCAATCAGCCCCAGCATTTT
>TRBJ2-3|.|TRBD2|TRBV28
CASTGTSLSGRRSTDTQYF
TGTGCCAGCACCGGGACATCGCTCAGCGGGAGGAGGAGCACAGATACGCAGTATTTT
>TRBJ2-1|.|TRBD2|TRBV29-1
CSVGLDVNNEQFF
TGCAGCGTGGGACTAGATGTGAACAATGAGCAGTTCTTC
>TRBJ2-5|.|TRBD1|TRBV7-6
CASSWARTGPQETQYF
TGTGCCAGCAGCTGGGCGAGGACAGGGCCTCAAGAGACCCAGTACTTC
>TRBJ1-2|.|.|TRBV28
CASTPLNGGYTF
TGTGCCAGCACCCCTCTAAATGGTGGCTACACCTTC
>TRBJ2-1|.|TRBD1|TRBV27
CASGRDREYNEQFF
TGTGCCAGCGGCCGGGACAGGGAATACAATGAGCAGTTCTTC
>TRBJ2-3|.|.|TRBV7-9
CASSPEGLSLNTQYF
TGTGCCAGCAGCCCAGAAGGACTCTCCCTAAATACGCAGTATTTT
>TRBJ2-3|.|.|TRBV5-4
CASSLAKYSGRAADTQYF
TGTGCCAGCAGCTTGGCCAAGTATAGTGGCAGGGCGGCAGATACGCAGTATTTT
>TRBJ2-3|.|TRBD2|TRBV4-2
CASSQRIAGAGSTDTQYF
TGTGCCAGCAGCCAAAGGATCGCTGGAGCGGGAAGCACAGATACGCAGTATTTT
>TRBJ1-2|.|.|TRBV5-1
CASSLGADFSYGYTF
TGCGCCAGCAGCTTGGGAGCGGATTTTAGCTATGGCTACACCTTC
>TRBJ1-5|.|.|TRBV15
CATSSNPSRANQPQHF
TGTGCCACCAGCAGCAACCCGAGCCGAGCCAACCAGCCCCAGCATTTT
>TRBJ2-1|.|TRBD2|TRBV14
CASSPSGGGAAANDEQFF
TGTGCCAGCAGCCCGTCGGGGGGTGGAGCGGCGGCGAACGATGAGCAGTTCTTC
>TRBJ2-3|.|.|TRBV5-4
CASHPGGGTDTQYF
TGTGCCAGCCACCCCGGGGGCGGCACAGATACGCAGTATTTT
>TRBJ2-2|.|TRBD1|TRBV11-1
CASSLTRQGARRNTGELFF
TGTGCCAGCAGCTTAACCCGGCAGGGGGCTCGCCGGAACACCGGGGAGCTGTTTTTT
>TRBJ1-2|.|TRBD1|TRBV27
CASSTRQGLRGYTF
TGTGCCAGCAGTACCCGACAGGGTCTTCGTGGCTACACCTTC
>TRBJ2-7|.|.|TRBV27
CASKGRVYEQYF
TGTGCCAGCAAGGGACGGGTCTACGAGCAGTACTTC
>TRBJ2-7|.|.|TRBV27
CASSFGASLGEQYF
TGTGCCAGCAGTTTCGGCGCTTCGCTCGGCGAGCAGTACTTC
>TRBJ1-2|.|.|TRBV11-2
CASSPLDNEGYTF
TGTGCCAGCAGCCCGTTGGACAACGAGGGCTACACCTTC
>TRBJ2-7|.|TRBD2|TRBV27
CASSPLFSGSGEKDEQYF
TGTGCCAGCAGTCCCCTATTCAGCGGGAGTGGTGAAAAGGACGAGCAGTACTTC
>TRBJ1-1|.|.|TRBV11-1
CASSLGGDAEAFF
TGTGCCAGCAGCTTAGGAGGAGACGCTGAAGCTTTCTTT
>TRBJ2-7|.|TRBD2|TRBV6-1
CASREPRTSGSPGSYEQYF
TGTGCCAGCAGGGAACCGCGGACTAGCGGGAGCCCCGGGTCTTACGAGCAGTACTTC
>TRBJ2-3|.|TRBD2|TRBV19
CASRSRLAGVVGTDTQYF
TGTGCCAGTAGATCGCGCCTAGCGGGAGTAGTGGGCACAGATACGCAGTATTTT
>TRBJ2-1|.|.|TRBV11-2
CASSRVGGATANEQFF
TGTGCCAGCAGCAGAGTGGGGGGAGCCACCGCCAATGAGCAGTTCTTC
>TRBJ2-1|.|.|TRBV5-6
CASSLGASESSYNEQFF
TGTGCCAGCAGCTTGGGGGCTAGCGAGAGCTCCTACAATGAGCAGTTCTTC
>TRBJ1-1|.|TRBD1|TRBV28
CASSLHWTGTDTEAFF
TGTGCCAGCAGTCTCCACTGGACAGGGACCGACACTGAAGCTTTCTTT
>TRBJ2-1|.|.|TRBV29-1
CSVESIRGERSANEQFF
TGCAGCGTTGAGTCAATCCGAGGGGAACGAAGCGCGAATGAGCAGTTCTTC
>TRBJ2-1|.|TRBD2|TRBV9
CASSAPPGLARYNEQFF
TGTGCCAGCAGCGCCCCCCCGGGACTAGCGCGTTACAATGAGCAGTTCTTC
>TRBJ1-1|.|.|TRBV19
CASSIGWANTEAFF
TGTGCCAGTAGTATAGGATGGGCGAACACTGAAGCTTTCTTT
>TRBJ1-4|once|.|TRBV19
CASSMDGLGEKLFF
TGTGCCAGTAGTATGGACGGCTTAGGGGAAAAACTGTTTTTT
>TRBJ2-5|once|.|TRBV11-2
CASSDWRYPETQYF
TGTGCCAGCAGCGATTGGCGGTATCCAGAGACCCAGTACTTC
>TRBJ1-4|.|.|TRBV5-1
CASSLTPGDRRTEKLFF
TGCGCCAGCAGCTTGACACCCGGGGACCGCAGGACGGAAAAACTGTTTTTT
>TRBJ1-3|once|.|TRBV27
CASSFPPGSPGNTIYF
TGTGCCAGCAGTTTTCCCCCAGGGTCACCAGGAAACACCATATATTTT
>TRBJ1-6|.|.|TRBV23-1
CASSQAPGAADNSPLHF
TGCGCCAGCAGTCAAGCCCCCGGGGCAGCCGATAATTCACCCCTCCACTTT
>TRBJ2-3|.|.|TRBV2
CASSEGALEGGDTQYF
TGTGCCAGCAGTGAAGGGGCCCTAGAGGGCGGAGATACGCAGTATTTT
>TRBJ2-5|.|.|TRBV11-2
CASSSRAPETQYF
TGTGCCAGCAGCTCTAGGGCCCCAGAGACCCAGTACTTC
>TRBJ2-6|.|TRBD2|TRBV18
CASSPRMYPSGGAGANVLTF
TGTGCCAGCTCACCAAGGATGTACCCATCCGGGGGGGCTGGGGCCAACGTCCTGACTTTC
>TRBJ2-5|.|TRBD1|TRBV9
CASSVALAGGDLGETQYF
TGTGCCAGCAGCGTAGCTCTTGCAGGGGGCGATTTAGGAGAGACCCAGTACTTC
>TRBJ1-2|.|.|TRBV28
CASSPPAGAKGSTF
TGTGCCAGCAGTCCCCCGGCGGGGGCGAAGGGTTCCACCTTC
>TRBJ2-3|.|.|TRBV21-1
CASSKGGRLAGWDTQYF
TGTGCCAGCAGCAAAGGAGGTAGACTAGCGGGTTGGGATACGCAGTATTTT
>TRBJ2-3|.|.|TRBV27
CASRQLRDLYF
TGTGCCAGCAGACAACTCCGGGACTTATATTTT
>TRBJ2-7|few|.|TRBV19
CASKASSYEQYF
TGTGCCAGTAAGGCCAGTAGCTACGAGCAGTACTTC
>TRBJ2-7|.|.|TRBV5-5
CASSTTGGIGEQYF
TGTGCCAGCAGCACCACTGGGGGGATCGGCGAGCAGTACTTC